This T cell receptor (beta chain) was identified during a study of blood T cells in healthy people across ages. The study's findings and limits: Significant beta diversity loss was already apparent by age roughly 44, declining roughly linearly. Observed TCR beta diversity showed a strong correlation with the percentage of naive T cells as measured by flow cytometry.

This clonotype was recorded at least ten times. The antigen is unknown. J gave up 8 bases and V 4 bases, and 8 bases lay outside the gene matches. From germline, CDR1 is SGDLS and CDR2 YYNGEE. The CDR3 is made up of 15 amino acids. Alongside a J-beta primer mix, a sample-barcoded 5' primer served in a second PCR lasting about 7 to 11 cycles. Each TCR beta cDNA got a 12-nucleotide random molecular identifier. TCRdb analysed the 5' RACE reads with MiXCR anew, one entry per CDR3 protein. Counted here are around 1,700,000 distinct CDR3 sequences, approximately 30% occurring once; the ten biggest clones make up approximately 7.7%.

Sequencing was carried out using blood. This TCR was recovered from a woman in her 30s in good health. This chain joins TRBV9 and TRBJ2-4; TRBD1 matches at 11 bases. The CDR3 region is CASSPRDRGRDIQYF. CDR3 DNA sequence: TGTGCCAGCAGCCCGCGGGACAGGGGGAGGGACATTCAGTACTTC.